What follows describes a single TCR beta chain. This sample is drawn from a study of blood T cell repertoires in COVID-19. Study in general: Some COVID-19 samples were acute and others convalescent; all came from the United States, Italy and Spain. The cDNA or gDNA used as material had been derived from T cells, B-cell-depleted T cells, or PBMCs.

Per germline, CDR1 MDHEN and CDR2 SYDVKM. V gave up 10 bases and J gave up 8 bases; unmatched junction bases: 8. The CDR3 spans 12 residues. Authors' processing steps: Amplification from reference gene primers served as the basis for estimated nucleated cell counts. The method was immunoSEQ multiplex PCR; TCRdb's version includes in-frame clones alone and lacks a portion of them. V, J and clone size were drawn from that table, and D and trimming were deduced from the DNA. Of some 82,000 clones listed, roughly 79% are singletons. The sequenced sample consisted of peripheral blood. This rearrangement joins TRBV28 to TRBJ2-1; 7 nucleotides line up with TRBD2. The sequence was obtained from a man at least 80 years old with acute or convalescent COVID-19. The CDR3 nucleotides read TGTGCCACCCGGACTAGTCGGTATGAGCAGTTCTTC. Translating gives CATRTSRYEQFF.